Below, 18 T cell receptor beta chains from the same sample are listed, as sequenced in a study of OX40 agonist ivuxolimab in advanced cancers. Library preparation was by the immunoSEQ multiplex PCR assay. The table was pulled from immuneACCESS by TCRdb, which kept in-frame rearrangements only. Such tables lose some clones; where checked, under half of the loss comes from unresolved V genes, and the rest has no known cause. The sample contains tens of thousands of clones, approximately 88% of them found a single time. Jointly, the top ten make up 14% of the sample. Sequencing used CD4+ or CD8+ T cells sorted from blood, obtained in a trial of the OX40 agonist ivuxolimab. The receptors shown here come from an adult with an advanced solid tumor such as melanoma, head and neck, liver or kidney cancer.

This clone has more than one count but fewer than ten. One end of the junction is discordant with germline, which a read error may explain. V usage is TRBV2 and J usage is TRBJ1-4; a weak D match, TRBD1 (6 bases). The CDR3 consists of 15 residues. Per germline, CDR1 SNHLY and CDR2 FYNNEI. Written as DNA, the CDR3 is TGTGCCAGCAGTGACAGGGCAGGGGCTAACGAAAAACTGTTTTTT. Translating gives CASSDRAGANEKLFF.

This chain uses TRBV6-5 with TRBJ2-1; 7 bases align to TRBD2. With 2 bases clipped from V and 7 bases from J, the junction kept 11 bases outside the gene matches. The V gene's germline CDR1 is MNHEY and CDR2 SVGAGI. CDR3 length equals 16 residues. CDR3 bases: TGTGCCAGCAGTTACCTAAGCGGGACTGGGTTAAATGAGCAGTTCTTC. Translating gives CASSYLSGTGLNEQFF.

This clone is medium-sized (0.01 to 0.1%) in the sample. This sequence joins TRBV2 and TRBJ1-5; D not certain. Trimming took off 0 bases at V and 5 bases at J, with 11 bases between the two ends. The CDR3 runs 15 residues. Germline V gene sequence: CDR1 SNHLY, CDR2 FYNNEI. The CDR3 nucleotides are TGTGCCAGCAGTGAAGCTTTGTCAGACTATCAGCCCCAGCATTTT. It specifies CASSEALSDYQPQHF. Combining the CDR3 with reference TRBV2 and TRBJ1-5 gives the whole variable domain EPEVTQTPSHQVTQMGQEVILRCVPISNHLYFYWYRQILGQKVEFLVSFYNNEISEKSEIFDDQFSVERPDGSNFTLKIRSTKLEDSAMYFCASSEALSDYQPQHFGDGTRLSIL.

This clone was seen a single time. V gene TRBV19 combines with J gene TRBJ1-4, with 8 bases aligning to TRBD1. J was trimmed by 8 bases and V by 2 bases; bases with no gene match: 10. The CDR3 runs to 16 residues. CDR1 and CDR2 (germline): LNHDA, SQIVND (reference sequence). The CDR3 DNA reads as TGTGCCAGTAGTATACTCCGCACAGGGGGATCCGAAAAACTGTTTTTT. Protein product: CASSILRTGGSEKLFF. The full variable domain, in which reference TRBV19 and TRBJ1-4 provide the parts outside the CDR3, is DGGITQSPKYLFRKEGQNVTLSCEQNLNHDAMYWYRQDPGQGLRLIYYSQIVNDFQKGDIAEGYSVSREKKESFPLTVTSAQKNPTAFYLCASSILRTGGSEKLFFGSGTQLSVL.

This clone is deemed medium-sized. The chain carries TRBV7-7 and TRBJ2-2; D gene ambiguous. Germline CDR1 SSHAT, CDR2 FNYEAQ (reference sequence). There are 11 residues in the CDR3. The CDR3 protein is CAVRDTGELFF. The CDR3 bases are TGTGCTGTCCGGGACACCGGGGAGCTGTTTTTT.

This chain connects TRBV29-1 to TRBJ2-1, with 11 bases that match TRBD2. The germline CDR1 and CDR2 sequences are SQVTM and ANQGSEA. This CDR3 spans 14 amino acids. J lost 8 bases, V lost 6 bases, and 9 bases had no gene match. The CDR3 here is CSVGGLAGRYEQFF. CDR3 coding DNA: TGCAGCGTGGGCGGACTAGCGGGTCGGTATGAGCAGTTCTTC.

The chain links TRBV6-5 to TRBJ2-7, with a possible D match to TRBD1 (5 bases). Trimming took 0 bases from V and 0 from J, leaving 12 bases between them. CDR3 size: 16 residues. CDR1 and CDR2 (germline): MNHEY, SVGAGI. The CDR3 sequence is CASSYSNRKPSYEQYF. As DNA, the CDR3 is TGTGCCAGCAGTTACTCGAACAGGAAGCCCTCCTACGAGCAGTACTTC.

CDR3 sequence: CASSFSGNTIYF. CDR3 nucleotides: TGTGCCAGCAGCTTTTCTGGAAACACCATATATTTT. The chain recombines TRBV11-2 with TRBJ1-3; D remains unclear. This CDR3 is 12 amino acids long. Germline-derived CDR1 and CDR2 are SGHAT and FQNNGV. Trimming cost V 3 bases and J 1 base, with 1 base left between them.

This chain links TRBV21-1 with TRBJ2-7; whether TRBD1, the table's D call, matches the DNA was not checked. TRBV21-1 is deemed a pseudogene. This CDR3 has 14 residues. The CDR3 region has the DNA TGTGCCAGCAGTAAACAGGGTAAAACCTACGAGCAGTACTTC. Protein: CASSKQGKTYEQYF.

V gene TRBV25-1 combines with J gene TRBJ2-7, with 9 nucleotides matching TRBD1. V trimming: 4 bases; J trimming: 2 bases; junction bases outside the gene matches: 15. CDR1 and CDR2 from the germline V gene are MGHDK and SYGVNS. The CDR3 totals 18 residues. CDR3 sequence reads: CASSVLQGAGPHPYEQYF. In DNA form, the CDR3 reads TGTGCCAGCAGTGTGTTACAGGGGGCCGGGCCCCACCCCTACGAGCAGTACTTC.

V is TRBV5-4 and J is TRBJ1-1; D remains unclear. V was pared by 5 bases and J by 0 bases, with 11 bases between. The V gene's germline CDR1 is SGHNT and CDR2 YYREEE (reference sequence). The CDR3 length is 14 residues. CDR3 in DNA: TGTGCCAGCAGACTACAGCTTATGAACACTGAAGCTTTCTTT. This sequence encodes CASRLQLMNTEAFF.

This chain joins TRBV27 and TRBJ1-1; a possible D gene is TRBD1 (6 bases). Germline-derived CDR1 and CDR2 are MNHEY and SMNVEV (reference sequence). The CDR3 contains 15 residues. V dropped 6 bases and J dropped 1 base, with 15 bases sitting between them. The CDR3: CASRQGQTPNTEAFF. Here the CDR3 DNA reads TGTGCCAGCAGACAGGGTCAGACCCCGAACACTGAAGCTTTCTTT.

This clone was recorded only once. The genes are TRBV28 and TRBJ1-6; unclear D gene. This CDR3 comprises 14 residues. Trimming pared 3 bases from V and 11 bases from J, leaving 14 bases between. Germline V CDR1 and CDR2: MDHEN, SYDVKM. CDR3 region: CASSFDGGYPPLHF. The CDR3 DNA sequence: TGTGCCAGCAGTTTTGATGGCGGTTACCCACCCCTCCACTTT.

The V call is TRBV5-1, the J call TRBJ2-1; the match to TRBD2 covers 7 bases. The junction had 19 bases not matched to a gene; V was cut back by 5 bases and J by 11 bases. The CDR3 has 16 residues. CDR1 is SGHRS and CDR2 is YFSETQ in the germline V gene. The CDR3 region is CASRLLGGSEPPKQFF. The CDR3 DNA reads TGCGCCAGCAGGTTGCTCGGGGGGTCGGAGCCCCCCAAGCAGTTCTTC. Filled out from reference TRBV5-1 and TRBJ2-1, the complete variable domain reads KAGVTQTPRYLIKTRGQQVTLSCSPISGHRSVSWYQQTPGQGLQFLFEYFSETQRNKGNFPGRFSGRQFSNSRSEMNVSTLELGDSALYLCASRLLGGSEPPKQFFGPGTRLTVL.

The DNA of the CDR3 is TGTGCCAGCAGCTTTACGGGGGGCGCGGGCGAGCAGTACTTC. This gives the protein CASSFTGGAGEQYF. This chain uses TRBV7-6 with TRBJ2-7; tentative D call: TRBD2 (7 bases). Trimming pared 3 bases from V and 6 bases from J, leaving 15 bases between. The CDR3 runs 14 residues. Germline V CDR1 and CDR2: SGHVS, FNYEAQ.

This chain connects TRBV28 to TRBJ1-1; D gene unclear. Per germline, CDR1 MDHEN and CDR2 SYDVKM. Trimming took 8 bases from V and 2 from J, leaving 6 bases between them. CDR3 length equals 11 residues. DNA of the CDR3: TGTGCCAGCGTTGCCAACACTGAAGCTTTCTTT. Its translation is CASVANTEAFF.

V is TRBV5-4 and J is TRBJ2-5; 13 bases fit TRBD2. CDR1 is SGHNT and CDR2 is YYREEE in the germline V gene (reference sequence). The CDR3 has 17 amino acids. Germline trimming cut 1 base from V and 8 bases from J; bases unmatched to any gene: 11. The CDR3 loop is CASSLMTSGRRVVTQYF. The CDR3 coding sequence is TGTGCCAGCAGCTTGATGACTAGCGGGAGGCGGGTTGTAACCCAGTACTTC.

The CDR3 loop is CASSLANSWGDGYTF. The CDR3 DNA reads TGTGCCAGCAGCTTAGCTAACAGTTGGGGCGATGGCTACACCTTC. The V call is TRBV11-2, the J call TRBJ1-2; a weak D match, TRBD1 (5 bases). The CDR3 is 15 residues long. Trimming took off 1 base at V and 6 bases at J, with 15 bases between the two ends. Per the germline V gene, CDR1 is SGHAT and CDR2 is FQNNGV.